The 25 T cell receptor beta chains below were found in one sample sequenced in a study of cytomegalovirus exposure and HLA in healthy donors. Both 60 Vbeta primers and 13 Jbeta primers went into the PCR. TCRdb's copy holds only in-frame clones and misses some; the assay was immunoSEQ multiplex PCR. Of approximately 220,000 clones in the sample, 65% to 90% were seen once. Sequencing was done on a sample of PBMCs. The receptor source for this set is a girl aged 5-17 years in good health and CMV-seronegative.

The DNA for the CDR3 is TGTGCCAGCAGTTTATGGGGGACAGAACGGGTCACTGAAGCTTTCTTT. Translated, it gives CASSLWGTERVTEAFF. V gene TRBV28 combines with J gene TRBJ1-1; 7 positions agree with TRBD1. The V segment lost 0 bases and the J segment 4 bases; nucleotides outside the gene matches: 8. This CDR3 is 16 amino acids long. Germline assignment: CDR1 MDHEN and CDR2 SYDVKM.

V and J are TRBV14 and TRBJ1-4, with TRBD1 matching 7 bases. This CDR3 comprises 15 residues. Losses at the gene ends were 2 bases for V and 6 bases for J; bases not matched to a gene: 6. Germline values: CDR1 SGHDN, CDR2 FVKESK. CDR3 sequence reads: CASSQYTGEDEKLFF. Here the CDR3 DNA reads TGTGCCAGCAGCCAATACACAGGGGAAGATGAAAAACTGTTTTTT.

Remarks on this clone: The germline gene is not matched at one end of the junction; a read error may be the cause. The J gene is TRBJ2-3, the V gene TRBV27; 14 nucleotides agree with TRBD2. The CDR3 spans 15 residues. Germline loops: CDR1 MNHEY, CDR2 SMNVEV (reference sequence). This CDR3 reads CASSGTSGSRDTQYF. In nucleotides, the CDR3 is TGTGCCAGCAGTGGGACTAGCGGGAGCAGAGATACGCAGTATTTT.

The CDR3 protein is CASSVRQGEVETQYF. Written as DNA, the CDR3 is TGTGCCAGCAGCGTTCGACAGGGGGAGGTAGAGACCCAGTACTTC. The chain links TRBV9 to TRBJ2-5; 9 bases are shared with TRBD1. The V gene end was trimmed by 2 bases and the J gene end by 4 bases; junction bases not matched to a gene: 6. CDR1 is SGDLS, CDR2 YYNGEE, per germline. The CDR3 runs 15 residues.

Worth noting for this clone: Additional DNA sequences in this sample encode the identical CDR3. This sequence joins TRBV18 and TRBJ1-1; maybe TRBD1 (5 bases). The CDR3 covers 14 residues. The germline gives CDR1 KGHSH, CDR2 LQKENI. Between the trimmed V and J ends, which lost 1 base and 0 bases, there was a span of 6 bases. The CDR3 region is CASSPQGLNTEAFF. CDR3 sequence (DNA): TGTGCCAGCTCACCACAGGGGCTGAACACTGAAGCTTTCTTT. The full variable domain, rest sourced from reference TRBV18 and TRBJ1-1, is NAGVMQNPRHLVRRRGQEARLRCSPMKGHSHVYWYRQLPEEGLKFMVYLQKENIIDESGMPKERFSAEFPKEGPSILRIQQVVRGDSAAYFCASSPQGLNTEAFFGQGTRLTVV.

V and J are TRBV15 and TRBJ2-7; D not resolved. There are 13 residues in the CDR3. Looked up from germline, CDR1 is LNHNV and CDR2 is YYDKDF (reference sequence). V was clipped by 1 base and J by 3 bases, with 7 bases between them. CDR3: CATSRAPNYEQYF. CDR3 sequence (DNA): TGTGCCACCAGCAGAGCCCCTAACTACGAGCAGTACTTC.

The chain couples TRBV4-2 to TRBJ1-3, with 7 bases lining up with TRBD1. The V gene's germline CDR1 is LGHNA and CDR2 YNFKEQ. With 0 bases clipped from V and 4 bases from J, the junction kept 9 bases outside the gene matches. CDR3 length equals 17 residues. DNA for the CDR3: TGTGCCAGCAGCCAAGAAGGGGGCGGCAGGGGGGGAAACACCATATATTTT. Its protein product is CASSQEGGGRGGNTIYF.

This chain connects TRBV7-9 to TRBJ1-1; D gene uncertain. CDR1 is SEHNR, CDR2 FQNEAQ, per germline (reference sequence). The CDR3 has 15 residues. V gave up 3 bases and J gave up 0 bases, with 11 bases separating them. The CDR3 here is CASSFLQLMNTEAFF. In DNA form, the CDR3 reads TGTGCCAGCAGCTTTCTCCAGTTGATGAACACTGAAGCTTTCTTT.

The chain uses TRBV7-9 and TRBJ2-1; 7 nucleotides line up with TRBD2. The CDR3 loop spans 14 amino acids. The V gene's germline CDR1 is SEHNR and CDR2 FQNEAQ (reference sequence). The junction had 7 bases not matched to a gene; V was cut back by 5 bases and J by 6 bases. CDR3 loop: CASSNSGTTNEQFF. CDR3 DNA: TGTGCCAGCAGCAACTCCGGGACTACCAATGAGCAGTTCTTC.

The chain carries TRBV19 and TRBJ1-5, with D possibly matching TRBD1 (5 bases). Germline lookup yields CDR1 LNHDA and CDR2 SQIVND (reference sequence). This CDR3 contains 21 residues. With 2 bases removed from V and 0 bases from J, the gap between germline ends came to 26 bases. Here the CDR3 reads CASSITLGTSYFPASNQPQHF. CDR3 sequence (DNA): TGTGCCAGTAGTATAACCCTGGGGACTTCGTATTTCCCGGCTAGCAATCAGCCCCAGCATTTT.

The chain is built from TRBV18 and TRBJ2-6; weak D call: TRBD1 (5 bases). Per germline, CDR1 KGHSH and CDR2 LQKENI. The CDR3 is 15 residues long. V lost 5 bases, J lost 1 base, and 9 bases lay in between. This chain's CDR3 is CASSAAGSGANVLTF. Here the CDR3 DNA reads TGTGCCAGCTCAGCGGCAGGGTCTGGGGCCAACGTCCTGACTTTC.

This sequence joins TRBV9 and TRBJ2-2; 7 positions agree with TRBD2. CDR1 is SGDLS and CDR2 is YYNGEE in the germline V gene. V was clipped by 0 bases and J by 4 bases; unmatched bases: 6. The CDR3 covers 16 residues. The CDR3 reads CASSVGLAGVTGELFF. CDR3 DNA sequence: TGTGCCAGCAGCGTAGGACTAGCCGGGGTCACCGGGGAGCTGTTTTTT.

The chain employs TRBV5-4 and TRBJ1-4; 12 bases align to TRBD1. The germline V gene has CDR1 SGHNT and CDR2 YYREEE (reference sequence). This CDR3 spans 15 amino acids. The J segment lost 8 bases and the V segment lost 2 bases, leaving 4 bases of the junction unmatched. CDR3 coding DNA: TGTGCCAGCAGCTTCTGGGACAGGGGGCAAGAAAAACTGTTTTTT. Protein sequence: CASSFWDRGQEKLFF.

The CDR3, as DNA: TGCGCCAGCAGCTTCTCTGGCTCTTACTTC. This gives the protein CASSFSGSYF. The chain employs TRBV10-1 and TRBJ2-5, with no clear D. This CDR3 has 10 amino acids. V was trimmed by 6 bases and J by 14 bases, leaving 13 bases between them. Germline lookup yields CDR1 WNHNN and CDR2 SYGVQD (reference sequence).

The V and J genes are TRBV28 and TRBJ1-1; D gene uncertain. In germline, CDR1 is MDHEN, CDR2 SYDVKM. V lost 5 bases and J 6 bases, leaving 10 bases between the germline ends. CDR3 length equals 12 residues. The CDR3 nucleotides are TGTGCCAGCAGTATTTCTAGTGCTGAAGCTTTCTTT. This codes for CASSISSAEAFF.

The chain combines TRBV19 with TRBJ1-5, with D perhaps matching TRBD1 (5 bases). This CDR3 contains 15 residues. Trimming took off 10 bases at V and 2 bases at J, with 18 bases between the two ends. Looked up from germline, CDR1 is LNHDA and CDR2 is SQIVND (reference sequence). The CDR3 DNA sequence: TGTGCCACCCTTGAGCGGGGCCCTCGCAATCAGCCCCAGCATTTT. Protein: CATLERGPRNQPQHF.

The chain has TRBV9 and TRBJ2-7; no clear D gene. Trimming pared 0 bases from V and 5 bases from J, leaving 15 bases between. The CDR3 runs 15 residues. Looked up from germline, CDR1 is SGDLS and CDR2 is YYNGEE. In DNA form, the CDR3 reads TGTGCCAGCAGCGTAGGAGCACAGAGTTCCCACGAGCAGTACTTC. As protein: CASSVGAQSSHEQYF.

The rearrangement links TRBV5-6 to TRBJ1-1; no clear D gene. CDR3 size: 12 residues. The V gene's germline CDR1 is SGHDT and CDR2 YYEEEE. The germline V and J ends were trimmed by 2 bases and 3 bases, with 5 bases remaining between them. This CDR3 reads CASSFQDTEAFF. The DNA of the CDR3 is TGTGCCAGCAGCTTTCAGGACACTGAAGCTTTCTTT.

A few counts support this clone. V is TRBV7-8 and J is TRBJ1-5, with 10 bases matching TRBD1. The germline gives CDR1 SGHVS, CDR2 FQNEAQ. Unmatched junction bases numbered 14, after V lost 5 bases and J lost 4 bases. CDR3 length: 18 residues. This CDR3 reads CASSEGTGDLLRNQPQHF. The CDR3 DNA follows: TGTGCCAGCAGCGAAGGGACAGGGGATCTCTTAAGAAATCAGCCCCAGCATTTT.

J is TRBJ1-1 and V is TRBV7-8; unclear D gene. This CDR3 has 13 amino acids. In germline, CDR1 is SGHVS, CDR2 FQNEAQ. Deletions cut 1 base from V and 8 bases from J, with 11 bases between. This CDR3 is CASSLGEKQEAFF. In DNA, the CDR3 is TGTGCCAGCAGCTTAGGGGAGAAACAAGAAGCTTTCTTT.

The V and J genes are TRBV13 and TRBJ2-3; D possibly corresponds to TRBD2 (6 bases). This CDR3 comprises 18 residues. The germline V gene has CDR1 PRHDT and CDR2 FYEKMQ (reference sequence). Trimming took off 5 bases at V and 1 base at J, with 22 bases between the two ends. The chain's CDR3 is CASSRPAREGGGTDTQYF. CDR3 DNA: TGTGCCAGCAGCCGACCCGCCCGCGAGGGCGGGGGCACAGATACGCAGTATTTT.

J is TRBJ2-7 and V is TRBV13; 9 nucleotides agree with TRBD2. Germline CDR1 is PRHDT and CDR2 is FYEKMQ (reference sequence). V dropped 4 bases and J dropped 4; count of bases not matched to a gene: 8. The CDR3 is 15 residues long. CDR3 sequence reads: CASSSKAGGPYEQYF. CDR3 sequence (DNA): TGTGCCAGCAGCTCAAAGGCGGGAGGGCCGTACGAGCAGTACTTC.

The chain employs TRBV5-6 and TRBJ1-5; TRBD1 matches 7 bases. The germline V gene has CDR1 SGHDT and CDR2 YYEEEE. The CDR3 contains 18 residues. The trim removed 3 bases at V and 1 base at J, leaving 13 bases unmatched. CDR3 bases: TGTGCCAGCAGCTCTTACAGGGGCCACGCGAGGAGCAATCAGCCCCAGCATTTT. It translates to CASSSYRGHARSNQPQHF.

The DNA of the CDR3 is TGCAGCGTTATCGGGGGCGCGGGAGGCTACGAGCAGTACTTC. It encodes CSVIGGAGGYEQYF. This sequence joins TRBV29-1 and TRBJ2-7; 8 bases align to TRBD2. After removal of 5 bases from V and 3 bases from J, the junction contained 9 bases not matched to a gene. This CDR3 has 14 residues. Germline-derived CDR1 and CDR2 are SQVTM and ANQGSEA.

This chain connects TRBV11-2 to TRBJ1-4; D gene uncertain. The CDR3 has 13 residues. The germline gives CDR1 SGHAT, CDR2 FQNNGV. The V gene lost 4 bases and the J gene lost 2 bases, with 5 bases spanning the gap. This CDR3 reads CASSSRTNEKLFF. For the CDR3, the DNA is TGTGCCAGCAGCTCACGGACTAATGAAAAACTGTTTTTT.